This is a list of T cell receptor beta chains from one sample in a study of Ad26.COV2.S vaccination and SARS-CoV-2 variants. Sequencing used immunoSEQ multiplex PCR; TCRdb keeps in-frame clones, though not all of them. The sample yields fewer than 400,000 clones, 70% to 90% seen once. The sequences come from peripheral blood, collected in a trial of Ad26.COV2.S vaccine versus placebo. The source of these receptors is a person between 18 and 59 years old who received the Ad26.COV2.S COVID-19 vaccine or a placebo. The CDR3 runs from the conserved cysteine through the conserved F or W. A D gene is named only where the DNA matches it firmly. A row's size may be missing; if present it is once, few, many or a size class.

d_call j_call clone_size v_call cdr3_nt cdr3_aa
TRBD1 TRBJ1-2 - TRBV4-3 TGCGCCAGCAGCCAAGTCGACAGGGGGAATGGCTACACCTTC CASSQVDRGNGYTF
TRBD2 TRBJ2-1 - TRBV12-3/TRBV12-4 TGTGCCAGCAACTCGGGGGGGAGCGATGAGCAGTTCTTC CASNSGGSDEQFF
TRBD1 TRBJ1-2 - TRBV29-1 TGCAGCGTTGAAGTTCTCGGGACAGGGGCAGGCTACACCTTC CSVEVLGTGAGYTF
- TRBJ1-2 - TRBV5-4 TGTGCCAGCAGCCCGACAGCTAATTATGGCTACACCTTC CASSPTANYGYTF
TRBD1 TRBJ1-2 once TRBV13 TGTGCCAGCAGCTTACAACAGGGGCGTGAGGGCTACACCTTC CASSLQQGREGYTF
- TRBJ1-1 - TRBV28 TGTGCCAGCATCTTAGCTGGCCCGGGACACGGCGGGGGAGCTTTCTTT CASILAGPGHGGGAFF
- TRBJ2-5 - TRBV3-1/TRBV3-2 TGTGCCAGCAGCCCACTCGGGGGTAGGGGGACCCAGTACTTC CASSPLGGRGTQYF
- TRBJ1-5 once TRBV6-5 TGTGCCAGCAGTTACTCCAGACATTTTAGCAATCAGCCCCAGCATTTT CASSYSRHFSNQPQHF
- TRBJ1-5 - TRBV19 TGTGCCAGTAGTTCCTCAGATAGAATCCAGCCCCAGCATTTT CASSSSDRIQPQHF
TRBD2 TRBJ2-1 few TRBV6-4 TGTGCCAGCAGTGACTCTAGCGGGACCTACAATGAGCAGTTCTTC CASSDSSGTYNEQFF
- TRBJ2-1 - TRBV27 TGTGCCAGCAGTTTTGGGACCAACAATGAGCAGTTCTTC CASSFGTNNEQFF
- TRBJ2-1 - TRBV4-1 TGCGCCAGCAGCCAAGGTAGGGTCCCAGGGGCGTTCTTC CASSQGRVPGAFF
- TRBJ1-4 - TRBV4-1 TGCGCCAGCAAGCCGGCGGGAAGAAGGGATGAAAAACTGTTTTTT CASKPAGRRDEKLFF
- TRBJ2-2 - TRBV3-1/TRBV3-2 TGTGCCAGCAGCCAAGTTCTCACAGCGAACACCGGGGAGCTGTTTTTT CASSQVLTANTGELFF
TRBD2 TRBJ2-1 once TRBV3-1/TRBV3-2 TGTGCCAGCAGCCATTCTAGCGGGAGGGCCGACAATGAGCAGTTCTTC CASSHSSGRADNEQFF
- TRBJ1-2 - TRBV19 TGTGCCAGTAGTAGGGACATAAACTATGGCTACACCTTC CASSRDINYGYTF
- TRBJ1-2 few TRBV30 TGTGCCTGGGCGAGGGCGGACAGCGCGTCGTATGGCTACACCTTC CAWARADSASYGYTF
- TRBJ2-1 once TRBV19 TGTGCCAGTAGTATAGTTCGGGATACACGAGAGCAGTTCTTC CASSIVRDTREQFF
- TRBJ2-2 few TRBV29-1 TGCAGCGTTGACCCGACGAGGGAAGGGGCCGGGGAGCTGTTTTTT CSVDPTREGAGELFF
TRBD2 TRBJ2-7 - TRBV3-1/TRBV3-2 TGTGCCAGCAGCCCGGGGCGGGGGAGCTCCTACGAGCAGTACTTC CASSPGRGSSYEQYF
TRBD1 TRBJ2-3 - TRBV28 TGTGCCAGCAGTTCCTCGACAGGGGGATTAGAAGCAGATACGCAGTATTTT CASSSSTGGLEADTQYF
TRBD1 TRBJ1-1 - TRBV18 TGTGCCAGCTCACCGTTCGGGACAGAGGGCACTGAAGCTTTCTTT CASSPFGTEGTEAFF
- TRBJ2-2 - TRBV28 TGTGCCACCCGTCCGACGTCGTGGACCGGGGAGCTGTTTTTT CATRPTSWTGELFF